This paragraph covers one TCR beta chain sequence. Its cognate antigen is unknown. The data stem from a study of cytomegalovirus exposure and HLA in healthy donors. Study-wide results and caveats: A prior analysis recorded that most TCR beta V segments were productive about 87% or about 30% of the time.

Primers for the PCR totalled 60 Vbeta and 13 Jbeta. Sequenced by immunoSEQ multiplex PCR; TCRdb stores in-frame clones only, minus some. This listing includes about 140,000 clones. The CDR3 contains 13 residues. V was pared by 8 bases and J by 4 bases, with 5 bases of the junction left unmatched. CDR1 is MNHEY and CDR2 is SMNVEV in the germline V gene (reference sequence). Specimen: PBMCs. The sequence was collected from a woman in her late teens or twenties in good health and CMV-seronegative. The rearrangement links TRBV27 to TRBJ2-1, with TRBD2 matching 7 bases. As DNA, the CDR3 is TGTGCCAGCCGGACTAGGAGGTACAATGAGCAGTTCTTC. Protein: CASRTRRYNEQFF.